Presented here are 4 T cell receptor beta chains from one specimen sequenced in a study of blood T cell repertoires in COVID-19. Clones were read by immunoSEQ multiplex PCR, and TCRdb kept only the in-frame ones, dropping some. Of 200,000 to 250,000 clones in the sample, approximately 80% were seen once. The sample taken for sequencing was PBMCs or T cells enriched from blood (not recorded which). These receptors all come from a woman aged 55 to 70 who had recovered from COVID-19.

The rearrangement uses TRBV5-1 and TRBJ1-4, with 7 bases fitting TRBD1. The V gene end was trimmed by 2 bases and the J gene end by 8 bases; junction bases not matched to a gene: 6. The CDR3 spans 14 residues. The germline V gene has CDR1 SGHRS and CDR2 YFSETQ. DNA for the CDR3: TGCGCCAGCAGCTTTGGACAGGTTGAGGAAAAACTGTTTTTT. It specifies CASSFGQVEEKLFF. Complete variable domain (other parts from reference TRBV5-1 and TRBJ1-4): KAGVTQTPRYLIKTRGQQVTLSCSPISGHRSVSWYQQTPGQGLQFLFEYFSETQRNKGNFPGRFSGRQFSNSRSEMNVSTLELGDSALYLCASSFGQVEEKLFFGSGTQLSVL.

This clone occurred a few times. The V call is TRBV28, the J call TRBJ2-7; 7 bases align to TRBD1. Germline values: CDR1 MDHEN, CDR2 SYDVKM. Trimming cost V 5 bases and J 2 bases; bases outside gene matches: 6. This CDR3 spans 14 amino acids. The CDR3 DNA reads TGTGCCAGCAGTACGCCGGGACAGACCTACGAGCAGTACTTC. This translates into CASSTPGQTYEQYF.

The chain uses TRBV4-2 and TRBJ2-2; possibly TRBD1 for D (6 bases). The length of the CDR3 is 19 residues. The ends were cut back, 4 bases at V and 3 bases at J, with 24 bases in the middle. CDR1 LGHNA and CDR2 YNFKEQ come from the germline V gene. The CDR3 nucleotides read TGTGCCAGCAGCCCCTCCGCCATACTGCAGGGGACGGACACCGGGGAGCTGTTTTTT. Its protein is CASSPSAILQGTDTGELFF.

This chain links TRBV25-1 with TRBJ1-3, with 9 bases aligning to TRBD1. This CDR3 has 17 residues. V gave up 4 bases and J gave up 2 bases; unmatched junction bases: 9. In germline, CDR1 is MGHDK, CDR2 SYGVNS. The CDR3 DNA sequence: TGTGCCAGCAGTGGTTACAGGGGGCCAGGGGCTGGAAACACCATATATTTT. This codes for CASSGYRGPGAGNTIYF.